This T cell receptor (beta chain) emerged from a study of T cell changes during pregnancy in multiple sclerosis. Profiling relied on immunoSEQ multiplex PCR, and the TCRdb table lists in-frame clones only, not all of them. The profile shows 70,000 to 90,000 clones, about 91% of them singletons. Sequenced here: PBMCs, sampled in the first trimester of pregnancy. The origin of this receptor is a female donor in good health, serving as a control in a pregnancy study. Some clones in this sample may be carry-over from other donors' samples.

The CDR3 DNA sequence: TGTGCCAGTAGCCCCCAACAGCTGGAGACCCAGTACTTC. This codes for CASSPQQLETQYF. V usage is TRBV19 and J usage is TRBJ2-5; D ambiguous. This CDR3 spans 13 amino acids. Germline CDR1 is LNHDA and CDR2 is SQIVND (reference sequence). The V gene lost 6 bases and the J gene lost 5 bases, with 13 bases spanning the gap.